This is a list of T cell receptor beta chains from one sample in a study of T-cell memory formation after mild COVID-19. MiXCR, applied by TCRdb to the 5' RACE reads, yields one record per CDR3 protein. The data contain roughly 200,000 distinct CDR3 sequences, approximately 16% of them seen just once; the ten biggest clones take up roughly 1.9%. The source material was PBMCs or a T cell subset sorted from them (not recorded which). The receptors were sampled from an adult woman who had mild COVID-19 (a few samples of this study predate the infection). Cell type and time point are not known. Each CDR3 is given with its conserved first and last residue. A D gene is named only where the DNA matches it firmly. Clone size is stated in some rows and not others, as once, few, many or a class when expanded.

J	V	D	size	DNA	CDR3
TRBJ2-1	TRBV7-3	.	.	TGTGCCAGCAGTCGAGGGCCACTCGCAGGGCTATCCTACAATGAGCAGTTCTTC	CASSRGPLAGLSYNEQFF
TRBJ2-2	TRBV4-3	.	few	TGCGCCAGCAGCCAGGACTACGGACAGGCCATCGGGGAGCTGTTTTTT	CASSQDYGQAIGELFF
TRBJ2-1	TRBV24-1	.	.	TGTGCCACCAGTGCCCCCGAGTTAGGGGGTGAGCAGTTCTTC	CATSAPELGGEQFF
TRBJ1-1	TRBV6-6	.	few	TGTGCCAGCAGCAACATCGGGAACACTGAAGCTTTCTTT	CASSNIGNTEAFF
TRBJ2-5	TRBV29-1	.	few	TGCAGCGTTGAGGGTCCGGTGGAGACCCAGTACTTC	CSVEGPVETQYF
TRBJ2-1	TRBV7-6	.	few	TGTGCCAGCAGTTCTAGCCCTACTGAGCAGTTCTTC	CASSSSPTEQFF
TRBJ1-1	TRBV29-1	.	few	TGCAGCGTTCTGAGACTTGGAAGGAACACTGAAGCTTTCTTT	CSVLRLGRNTEAFF
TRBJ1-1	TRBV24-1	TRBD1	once	TGTGCCACCAGTGACCCCGGACAGGGCGACACTGAAGCTTTCTTT	CATSDPGQGDTEAFF
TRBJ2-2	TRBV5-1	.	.	TGCGCCAGCAGCCCGCGACCCCCAACTGTTTCGTCCACCGGGGAGCTGTTTTTT	CASSPRPPTVSSTGELFF
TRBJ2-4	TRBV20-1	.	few	TGCAGTGCTGTAAGCCCTAGCAACGGCATTCAGTACTTC	CSAVSPSNGIQYF
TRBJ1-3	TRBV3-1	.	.	TGTGCCAGCGGCGTAGGGGGGCACTCTGGAAACACCATATATTTT	CASGVGGHSGNTIYF
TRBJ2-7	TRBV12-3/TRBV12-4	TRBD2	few	TGTGCCAGCAGTTTAACCCCCGGGACTACCGAGCAGTACTTC	CASSLTPGTTEQYF
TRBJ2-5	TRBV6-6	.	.	TGTGCCAGCAGGGACGCAGGGAGGGAGACCCAGTACTTC	CASRDAGRETQYF
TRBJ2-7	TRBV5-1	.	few	TGCGCCAGCAGCCATCTACGACAGGCCCTCCGGGACGAGCAGTACTTC	CASSHLRQALRDEQYF
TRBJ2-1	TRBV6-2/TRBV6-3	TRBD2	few	TGTGCCAGCACGTGGGCGGGAGGCAGGGGCAATGAGCAGTTCTTC	CASTWAGGRGNEQFF